This T cell receptor beta chain was identified in a study of blood T cells in healthy people across ages. Combining a sample-barcoded 5' primer with a J-beta primer mix, a second PCR ran for about 7 to 12 cycles. Via MiXCR, TCRdb re-called the 5' RACE reads, giving one row per CDR3 protein. The data show 600,000 to 800,000 distinct CDR3 sequences, roughly 20% seen once. The donors, healthy Caucasians from Russia, were aged about 6 to 95. This clonotype occurred many times. There are 11 residues in the CDR3. V was pared by 1 base and J by 9 bases, with 7 bases between. The germline gives CDR1 SQVTM, CDR2 ANQGSEA.

This clonotype was obtained from a man aged 65-85 years in good health. The sample consisted of blood. The chain joins TRBV29-1 to TRBJ2-1; no definite D call. For the CDR3, the DNA is TGCAGCGTTGAAGTAGTCAGTGAGCAGTTCTTC. Translated, it gives CSVEVVSEQFF.